Sequencing of this T cell receptor beta chain was carried out in a study of cytomegalovirus exposure and HLA in healthy donors. Trimming shortened V by 2 bases and J by 2 bases, and 13 bases separated the two germline ends. Germline lookup yields CDR1 SGHTA and CDR2 FQGTGA. This CDR3 has 15 residues. The assay was immunoSEQ multiplex PCR, and TCRdb's table has in-frame clones only and misses some. The profile shows roughly 300,000 clones, around 90% of them singletons. Sequencing was performed on PBMCs. The rearrangement uses TRBV7-3 and TRBJ2-7; unclear D gene. This receptor was identified in a woman in her thirties in good health and CMV-seropositive. The CDR3 sequence: CASSLRTSGPYEQYF. CDR3 coding DNA: TGTGCCAGCAGCTTACGAACCTCCGGTCCCTACGAGCAGTACTTC.